This TCR beta chain came from a study of molecular identifiers for immune sequencing clone quantification (dated by TCRdb to 2017 to 2018). Broadly, across the study: In a replicate experiment, RNA from roughly 18,000 or 92,000 naive CD8 T cells was split into five aliquots, four of which were sequenced. The study was a methods study using CD8 T cells to benchmark molecular-identifier clustering-based TCR repertoire sequencing (MIDCIRS) and TCR RNA copy counting. Here is what the overall study found, with its caveats: Clones above 20 RNA copies held over 99% of molecules in CMV-specific effector cells but under 1% in naive cells. Highly expanded clone sizes could be underestimated because identical TCR molecules may share a barcode. Without barcode sub-clustering, chimeric consensus sequences inflated TCR diversity; chimeras reached as high as 47%. Modeling indicated approximately 2.7 TCR RNA copies recovered per cell, compared with roughly 9.7 by digital PCR, which implies a capture efficiency of about 27%. Spiked-in Jurkat TCR RNA equal to a single cell's worth was reported to be detectable even within 1,100,000 naive CD8 T cells. The naive libraries included spiked-in Jurkat TCR RNA (about 11 copies' worth), and this RNA is not part of the donor repertoire.

For this clonotype: It has no known antigen specificity. No clone much larger than this one lies a single base away; base qualities are absent.

Trimming removed 5 bases from V and 4 bases from J; the gene matches leave 11 bases unexplained. The CDR3 contains 16 residues, cysteine and phenylalanine counted. Kept here is only the CDR3 DNA, which spans 48 bases and is read in frame from base 1. Looking up the germline V gene yields CDR1 MNHEY and CDR2 SVGEGT. Libraries of naive CD8 T cells were built from anywhere between about 19,000 and 1,000,000 sorted cells, with 10%, 30% or 50% of the purified RNA used. On a BD FACSAria II, naive CD8 T cells were FACS-sorted as CD8+CD4-CCR7+CD45RA+ and collected into RLT Plus buffer. To test detection sensitivity, Jurkat RNA equal to ten TCR copies was added to samples of roughly 18,000-1,000,000 naive CD8 T cells. CD8 T cells were enriched with RosetteSep CD8+ T Cell Enrichment Cocktail and Ficoll-Paque, followed by ACK red cell lysis. Libraries came from PCR. The reads were generated on a NextSeq 500. Bulk TCR libraries were prepared as previously described, using TCR primers listed in Table S5. Purification of total RNA was performed with the Qiagen AllPrep DNA/RNA kit. Reads from multiple sequencing runs of the same library were pooled before analysis. Turning to the authors' computational methods: Reads were retained only if an exact TCR constant sequence was present, and the retained reads were trimmed to 150 nt and grouped according to their 12-nt molecular barcodes. Reads inside each barcode group were sub-clustered using a 15% Levenshtein threshold, and a quality-weighted consensus sequence was constructed for each RNA molecule. Non-functional sequences were removed, as were lower-count sequences one edit away from another. Based on a fit of two negative binomial distributions, barcode sub-clusters having less than 20% of the maximum read count were discarded. TCRdb took the public reads, trimmed them with fastp at Q25, ran MiXCR for clone calling and kept in-frame beta chains. Under each unique CDR3 protein, matching rows form one entry showing the most common genes and DNA. The authors' filters were not applied to this entry. The sample table contains about 500,000 distinct CDR3 sequences; only one count was recorded for 25% of them. Of the sample, roughly 0.77% falls within the top ten clones.

The sample consisted of naive CD8+ T cells from blood, with Jurkat cell RNA spiked in. This specimen's cell subset or site label, per the study, means: FACS-sorted CD8+CD4-CCR7+CD45RA+ naive T cells. The chain uses TRBV6-2 or TRBV6-3 and TRBJ2-5, with 9 bases matching TRBD2. The source is a human donor in good health. Some libraries in this study had Jurkat cell RNA spiked in. The CDR3 region reads CASSPNIAGVGETQYF. The DNA sequence is given as TGTGCCAGCAGTCCGAATATAGCGGGAGTGGGAGAGACCCAGTACTTC.